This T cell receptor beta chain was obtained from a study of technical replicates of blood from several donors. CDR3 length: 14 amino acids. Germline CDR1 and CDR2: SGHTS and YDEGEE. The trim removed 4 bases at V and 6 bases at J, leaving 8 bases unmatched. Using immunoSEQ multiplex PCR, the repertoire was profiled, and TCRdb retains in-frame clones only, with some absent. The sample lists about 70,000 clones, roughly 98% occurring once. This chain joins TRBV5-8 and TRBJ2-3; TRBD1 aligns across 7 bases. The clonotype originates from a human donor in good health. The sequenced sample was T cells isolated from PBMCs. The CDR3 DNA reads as TGTGCCAGCAGCCTAGGGGGCGCAGGGGATACGCAGTATTTT. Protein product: CASSLGGAGDTQYF.